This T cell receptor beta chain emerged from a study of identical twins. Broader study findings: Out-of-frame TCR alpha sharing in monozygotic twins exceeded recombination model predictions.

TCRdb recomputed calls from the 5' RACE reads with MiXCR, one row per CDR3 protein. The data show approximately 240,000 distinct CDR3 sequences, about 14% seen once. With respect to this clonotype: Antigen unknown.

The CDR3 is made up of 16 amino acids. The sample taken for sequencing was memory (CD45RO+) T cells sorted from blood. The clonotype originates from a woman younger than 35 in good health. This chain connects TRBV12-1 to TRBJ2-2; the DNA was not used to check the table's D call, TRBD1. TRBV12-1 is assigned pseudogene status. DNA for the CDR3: TGCGCCAGCAGCCCTGCAGTAGACAGCCGCACCGGGGAGCTGTTTTTT. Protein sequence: CASSPAVDSRTGELFF.